This T cell receptor (beta chain) was retrieved from a study of blood T cell repertoires in COVID-19. Overall study: Spain, Italy and the United States supplied samples that represented acute and convalescent COVID-19.

Produced via immunoSEQ multiplex PCR; TCRdb's table is partial and in-frame only. Here the sample spans 150,000 to 250,000 clones, 79% being singletons. V dropped 2 bases and J dropped 4; count of bases not matched to a gene: 19. CDR3 size: 19 residues. The germline CDR1 and CDR2 sequences are MNHNS and SASEGT. Those enrolled in Seattle joined during active infection and were followed longitudinally afterward. The source material was peripheral blood. The TCR originated in a woman aged 40 to 50 with COVID-19, enrolled during active disease. V and J are TRBV6-1 and TRBJ1-2; 7 nucleotides match TRBD1. CDR3 sequence: CASSEPDRVYNPALYGYTF. The CDR3 DNA follows: TGTGCCAGCAGTGAACCTGACAGGGTCTATAACCCGGCCCTCTATGGCTACACCTTC.